This T cell receptor (beta chain) was identified in a study of T-cell reconstitution after alpha-beta-depleted transplantation in children. General observations from the study: There were reportedly several hundred expanded graft clones from which alpha-beta T cells came about two months after transplant.

Unique molecular identifiers were built into the TCRbeta library. TCRdb re-analysed the PCR reads in MiXCR, keeping a single row per CDR3 protein. The sample holds about 230,000 distinct CDR3 sequences, 9.5% to 13% seen once. Of note for this clonotype: Its antigen is still unknown.

The CDR3 spans 14 residues. CDR1 is SEHNR and CDR2 is FQNEAQ in the germline V gene (reference sequence). J gave up 8 bases and V 1 base, and 4 bases lay outside the gene matches. V is TRBV7-9 and J is TRBJ2-1; 8 bases match TRBD1. Here the sequenced sample was PBMCs, taken before TCRalphabeta/CD19-depleted stem cell transplant. The TCR comes from a child under two years old with acute myeloid leukemia, due to receive a stem cell transplant. This CDR3 is CASSLDQGAHEQFF. In DNA, the CDR3 is TGTGCCAGCAGCTTAGACCAGGGGGCCCATGAGCAGTTCTTC.